The 15 T cell receptor beta chains in this list originate from one sample, sequenced in a study of control samples from healthy donors and cancer patients. TCRdb's table, derived via immunoSEQ multiplex PCR, lists solely in-frame clones and lacks some. This sample has 77,000 or so clones, with roughly 89% found just once. The source material was blood. The receptors stem from a man aged 25-45 years in good health.

V is TRBV7-9 and J is TRBJ1-2; 8 bases line up with TRBD1. Trimming removed 6 bases from V and 0 bases from J; junction bases left unmatched: 9. The CDR3 loop spans 16 amino acids. The germline CDR1 and CDR2 sequences are SEHNR and FQNEAQ (reference sequence). The CDR3 DNA sequence: TGTGCCAGCAGTCTCACCAGGGGGCGGGCTAACTATGGCTACACCTTC. It is translated as CASSLTRGRANYGYTF.

This clone was recorded only once. The gene calls are TRBV27 and TRBJ1-6; 10 bases align to TRBD1. CDR3 length: 16 residues. Trimming cost V 6 bases and J 6 bases; bases outside gene matches: 8. Germline CDR1 is MNHEY and CDR2 is SMNVEV (reference sequence). CDR3: CASSLAGTGANSPLHF. CDR3 DNA sequence: TGTGCCAGCAGCCTAGCCGGGACAGGGGCTAATTCACCCCTCCACTTT.

This clone was recorded only once. This chain links TRBV7-3 with TRBJ1-1, with a weak D call TRBD1 (5 bases). CDR1 and CDR2 (germline): SGHTA, FQGTGA. Trimming stripped 3 bases from V and 0 bases from J, with 17 bases between. CDR3 length: 17 residues. The CDR3 sequence is CASSLGPIRALNTEAFF. In nucleotides, the CDR3 is TGTGCCAGCAGCTTGGGGCCGATACGGGCCCTGAACACTGAAGCTTTCTTT.

V is TRBV19 and J is TRBJ2-1; 11 bases match TRBD2. The CDR3 runs to 15 residues. V shed 7 bases and J 4 bases; nucleotides not matched to a gene: 6. The V gene's germline CDR1 is LNHDA and CDR2 SQIVND (reference sequence). The CDR3 DNA reads as TGTGCCAGTACCGCGACTAGCGGGGTATACAATGAGCAGTTCTTC. This codes for CASTATSGVYNEQFF.

This sequence joins TRBV28 and TRBJ1-5; D unclear. The V and J ends lost 3 bases and 5 bases respectively, with 8 bases between them. There are 13 residues in the CDR3. CDR1 is MDHEN, CDR2 SYDVKM, per germline. In DNA, the CDR3 is TGTGCCAGCAGTTTCCCCGGGGATCAGCCCCAGCATTTT. It is translated as CASSFPGDQPQHF. The full variable domain, with the rest looked up from reference TRBV28 and TRBJ1-5, is DVKVTQSSRYLVKRTGEKVFLECVQDMDHENMFWYRQDPGLGLRLIYFSYDVKMKEKGDIPEGYSVSREKKERFSLILESASTNQTSMYLCASSFPGDQPQHFGDGTRLSIL.

The chain joins TRBV3-1 (or the pseudogene TRBV3-2) to TRBJ1-2; no reliable D call. This CDR3 is 11 amino acids long. V was pared by 0 bases and J by 8 bases, with 4 bases between. Germline V gene lookup returns CDR1 LGHDT and CDR2 YNNKEL (reference sequence). For the CDR3, the DNA is TGTGCCAGCAGCCAAGATCTGGGCTACACCTTC. Protein product: CASSQDLGYTF.

This clone was picked up one time. The chain carries TRBV6-5 and TRBJ1-2; weak D call: TRBD1 (5 bases). Trimming took off 2 bases at V and 4 bases at J, with 11 bases between the two ends. Germline V CDR1 and CDR2: MNHEY, SVGAGI. The CDR3 runs to 14 residues. The CDR3: CASSYRTWGYGYTF. DNA of the CDR3: TGTGCCAGCAGTTACAGGACATGGGGCTATGGCTACACCTTC.

This chain connects TRBV12-3 or TRBV12-4 to TRBJ1-1, with D perhaps TRBD1 (6 bases). The V gene lost 6 bases and the J gene lost 11 bases, with 16 bases spanning the gap. CDR3 size: 12 residues. The CDR3, as DNA: TGTGCCAGCAGCATCGGGGCGGGGGCGGCTTTCTTT. Its protein product is CASSIGAGAAFF.

Written as DNA, the CDR3 is TGTGCCTGGAGTGTACCCCCCGGGGCCGATAATGAAAAACTGTTTTTT. Its translation: CAWSVPPGADNEKLFF. The chain has TRBV30 and TRBJ1-4; D possibly corresponds to TRBD1 (5 bases). This CDR3 has 16 residues. Trimming removed 0 bases at V and 4 bases at J, with 15 bases between. The germline gives CDR1 GTSNPN, CDR2 SVGIG (reference sequence).

The chain links TRBV19 to TRBJ2-1; the D gene is possibly TRBD2 (6 bases). Germline lookup yields CDR1 LNHDA and CDR2 SQIVND (reference sequence). Trimming shortened V by 0 bases and J by 6 bases, and 12 bases separated the two germline ends. CDR3 length: 15 residues. Here the CDR3 reads CASSIEQDGGNEQFF. The CDR3 bases are TGTGCCAGTAGTATAGAGCAGGACGGGGGCAATGAGCAGTTCTTC.

V gene TRBV9 combines with J gene TRBJ1-2; D gene ambiguous. Trimming removed 1 base from V and 3 bases from J, with 13 bases in between. The length of the CDR3 is 15 residues. CDR1 is SGDLS and CDR2 is YYNGEE in the germline V gene. CDR3 sequence (DNA): TGTGCCAGCAGCGTACGATCTTCAGGTCACTATGGCTACACCTTC. Translation gives CASSVRSSGHYGYTF.

In nucleotides, the CDR3 is TGTGCCAGCGCGACAGACTTGAACACTGAAGCTTTCTTT. Its protein product is CASATDLNTEAFF. V usage is TRBV27 and J usage is TRBJ1-1; tentatively, D is TRBD1 (5 bases). Germline assignment: CDR1 MNHEY and CDR2 SMNVEV (reference sequence). The CDR3 covers 13 residues. The germline V and J ends were trimmed by 8 bases and 0 bases, with 10 bases remaining between them.

This chain links TRBV3-1 (or the pseudogene TRBV3-2) with TRBJ2-1; D unresolved. The V and J ends lost 4 bases and 4 bases respectively, with 11 bases between them. Per germline, CDR1 LGHDT and CDR2 YNNKEL (reference sequence). This CDR3 has 14 amino acids. CDR3 DNA: TGTGCCAGCAGCCTCTCGGAATCATACAATGAGCAGTTCTTC. Translation gives CASSLSESYNEQFF.

The genes are TRBV28 and TRBJ1-2; TRBD1 aligns across 9 bases. This CDR3 has 14 residues. Germline V gives CDR1 MDHEN, CDR2 SYDVKM. After removal of 3 bases from V and 8 bases from J, the junction contained 7 bases not matched to a gene. The CDR3 bases are TGTGCCAGCAGTTTTCACAGGGGGCGGGTGGGCTACACCTTC. As protein: CASSFHRGRVGYTF.

V is TRBV19 and J is TRBJ1-2; 11 bases line up with TRBD1. V dropped 7 bases and J dropped 3; count of bases not matched to a gene: 10. The CDR3 runs to 16 residues. Germline CDR1 reads LNHDA; CDR2 reads SQIVND (reference sequence). In DNA, the CDR3 is TGTGCCAGTACCACCCCGGGACAGGGGGTTGACTATGGCTACACCTTC. It specifies CASTTPGQGVDYGYTF.